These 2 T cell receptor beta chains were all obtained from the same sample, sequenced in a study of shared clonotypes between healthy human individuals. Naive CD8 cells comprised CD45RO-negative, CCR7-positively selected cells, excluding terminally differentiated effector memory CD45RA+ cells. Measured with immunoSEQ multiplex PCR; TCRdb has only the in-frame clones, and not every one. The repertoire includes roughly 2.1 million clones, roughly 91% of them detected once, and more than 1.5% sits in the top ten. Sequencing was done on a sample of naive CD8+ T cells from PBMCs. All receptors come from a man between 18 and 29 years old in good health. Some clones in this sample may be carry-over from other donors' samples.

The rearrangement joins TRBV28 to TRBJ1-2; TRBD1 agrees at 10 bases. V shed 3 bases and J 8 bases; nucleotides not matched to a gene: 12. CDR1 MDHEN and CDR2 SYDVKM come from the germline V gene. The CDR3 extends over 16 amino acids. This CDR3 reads CASSFRDRGQHWGYTF. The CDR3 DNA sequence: TGTGCCAGCAGTTTTAGGGACAGGGGACAGCACTGGGGCTACACCTTC.

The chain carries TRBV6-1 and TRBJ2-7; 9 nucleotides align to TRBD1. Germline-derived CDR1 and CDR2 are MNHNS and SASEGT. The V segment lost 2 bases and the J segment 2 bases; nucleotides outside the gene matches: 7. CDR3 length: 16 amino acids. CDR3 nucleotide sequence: TGTGCCAGCAGTGAATGGGGACAGGGTGGGGCCTACGAGCAGTACTTC. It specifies CASSEWGQGGAYEQYF.